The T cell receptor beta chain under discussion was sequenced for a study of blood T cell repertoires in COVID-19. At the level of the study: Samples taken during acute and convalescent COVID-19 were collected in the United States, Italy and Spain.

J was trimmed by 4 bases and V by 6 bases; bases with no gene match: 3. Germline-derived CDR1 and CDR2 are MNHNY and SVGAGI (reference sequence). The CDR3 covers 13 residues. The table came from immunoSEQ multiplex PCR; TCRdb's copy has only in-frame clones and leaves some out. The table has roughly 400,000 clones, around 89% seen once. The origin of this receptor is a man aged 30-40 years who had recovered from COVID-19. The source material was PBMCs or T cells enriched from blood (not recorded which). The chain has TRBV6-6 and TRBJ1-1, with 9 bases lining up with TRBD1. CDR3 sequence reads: CASRDRGGTEAFF. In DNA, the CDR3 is TGTGCCAGCAGGGACAGGGGAGGCACTGAAGCTTTCTTT.